Following are 24 T cell receptor beta chains from one sample sequenced in a study of vaccination and CD4 T cells after COVID-19. Sequenced with the Oncomine TCR Beta short-read assay was DNA taken from cultured CD4+ T cells. Via MiXCR, TCRdb re-called the PCR reads, giving one row per CDR3 protein. The data show approximately 15,000 distinct CDR3 sequences, roughly 62% seen once. These receptors' targets are unknown. Documented treatment: roughly 10-day PBMC culture with coronavirus spike peptide pools or control peptides (ViraFEST assay). Input material: CD4+ T cells from blood, cultured in vitro. The source of these receptors is a human donor who had recovered from COVID-19.

The genes are TRBV18 and TRBJ2-1; TRBD1 agrees at 10 bases. In germline, CDR1 is KGHSH, CDR2 LQKENI. The CDR3 has 14 amino acids. The V segment lost 6 bases and the J segment 9 bases; nucleotides outside the gene matches: 8. CDR3 loop: CASSAGTGEAEQFF. The CDR3 DNA is TGTGCCAGCTCTGCCGGGACAGGGGAAGCTGAGCAGTTCTTC.

The V gene is TRBV11-1, the J gene TRBJ2-5, with 7 bases that match TRBD1. The CDR3 is 13 residues long. V lost 4 bases and J lost 2; bases outside the gene matches: 1. CDR1 and CDR2 from the germline V gene are SGHAT and FQDESV (reference sequence). The CDR3 nucleotides are TGTGCCAGCAGCTCGGGACAGCAAGAGACCCAGTACTTC. Protein sequence: CASSSGQQETQYF.

A few counts support this clonotype. The J gene is TRBJ1-2, the V gene TRBV7-9; 8 nucleotides line up with TRBD1. Germline lookup yields CDR1 SEHNR and CDR2 FQNEAQ (reference sequence). The V and J ends lost 3 bases and 3 bases, in that order; junction bases with no gene match: 12. The CDR3 consists of 17 residues. CDR3 loop: CASSFPSRQGSDYGYTF. As DNA, the CDR3 is TGTGCCAGCAGCTTTCCCTCAAGACAGGGGAGTGACTATGGCTACACCTTC.

This clonotype has a handful of counts. V is TRBV7-9 and J is TRBJ1-1; no reliable D call. Germline V lookup: CDR1 SEHNR, CDR2 FQNEAQ (reference sequence). The CDR3 totals 16 residues. Trimming took 5 bases from V and 0 from J, leaving 16 bases between them. CDR3 nucleotide sequence: TGTGCCAGCAGCCCCCGGTCAGCCCCGCTGAACACTGAAGCTTTCTTT. Protein: CASSPRSAPLNTEAFF.

This clonotype was seen more than once but under ten times. This rearrangement joins TRBV11-2 to TRBJ2-2; a weak D match, TRBD1 (5 bases). With 1 base removed from V and 9 bases from J, the gap between germline ends came to 12 bases. Germline assignment: CDR1 SGHAT and CDR2 FQNNGV. The CDR3 is 14 residues long. CDR3 loop: CASSLGGSPRELFF. The CDR3 nucleotides are TGTGCCAGCAGCTTAGGGGGCTCCCCAAGGGAGCTGTTTTTT.

The CDR3 nucleotides read TGTGCCAGCAGCCCTGGGACAGGGGGATCCTCTAGCACAGATACGCAGTATTTT. Translated, it gives CASSPGTGGSSSTDTQYF. This chain links TRBV6-1 with TRBJ2-3; TRBD1 agrees at 11 bases. V was clipped by 6 bases and J by 0 bases; unmatched bases: 11. The CDR3 consists of 18 residues. Germline CDR1 reads MNHNS; CDR2 reads SASEGT.

This clonotype was picked up a small number of times. No DNA is shown, since the ends of the CDR3 on it are uncertain; the CDR3 is the one TCRdb lists. The chain joins TRBV7-5 to TRBJ2-1; the D call of TRBD1 is as the table states it, not checked on the DNA. TRBV7-5 has pseudogene status. Counting both end residues, the CDR3 totals 19 amino acids. CDR3 amino acids: CISVSEAPSPPGPGNEQFF.

V is TRBV20-1 and J is TRBJ1-1, with 7 positions matching TRBD1. From germline, CDR1 is DFQATT and CDR2 SNEGSKA (reference sequence). This CDR3 comprises 11 residues. CDR3 region: CKGQMNTEAFF. The CDR3 DNA is TGCAAGGGACAGATGAACACTGAAGCTTTCTTT.

V is TRBV2 and J is TRBJ2-7; 7 nucleotides line up with TRBD2. V gave up 2 bases and J gave up 0 bases; unmatched junction bases: 4. Germline V CDR1 and CDR2: SNHLY, FYNNEI. This CDR3 comprises 15 residues. CDR3 DNA: TGTGCCAGCAGTGAACAAGCGGGAAGCTCCTACGAGCAGTACTTC. Translated: CASSEQAGSSYEQYF.

The genes are TRBV20-1 and TRBJ2-5; D perhaps matches TRBD2 (5 bases). V dropped 7 bases and J dropped 6 bases, with 15 bases sitting between them. Germline V gives CDR1 DFQATT, CDR2 SNEGSKA (reference sequence). The CDR3 extends over 12 amino acids. CDR3 region: CSVLPSFQTQYF. The CDR3 DNA reads as TGCAGTGTTCTTCCTAGCTTCCAGACCCAGTACTTC.

The genes are TRBV27 and TRBJ1-5; the D gene is possibly TRBD1 (6 bases). Trimming shortened V by 2 bases and J by 1 base, and 9 bases separated the two germline ends. This CDR3 region has 15 residues. CDR1 is MNHEY, CDR2 SMNVEV, per germline (reference sequence). The chain's CDR3 is CASSLLGQSNQPQHF. CDR3 nucleotides: TGTGCCAGCAGTTTACTTGGACAGAGCAATCAGCCCCAGCATTTT.

The rearrangement joins TRBV30 to TRBJ2-1, with D possibly being TRBD2 (6 bases). This CDR3 is 14 amino acids long. Trimming cost V 5 bases and J 5 bases, with 16 bases left between them. From germline, CDR1 is GTSNPN and CDR2 SVGIG (reference sequence). CDR3 amino acids: CAWVAEGLHNEQFF. DNA of the CDR3: TGTGCCTGGGTAGCGGAGGGCCTCCACAATGAGCAGTTCTTC.

Only a few counts were recorded for this clonotype. V and J are TRBV24-1 and TRBJ2-3, with 7 bases aligning to TRBD1. The CDR3 covers 16 residues. Germline loops: CDR1 KGHDR, CDR2 SFDVKD. V shed 3 bases and J 0 bases; nucleotides not matched to a gene: 5. As DNA, the CDR3 is TGTGCCACCAGTGATCGAGGGGGCGGGAGCACAGATACGCAGTATTTT. This translates into CATSDRGGGSTDTQYF.

This clonotype was counted only a few times. The V gene is TRBV2, the J gene TRBJ2-3; D remains unclear. The CDR3 length is 12 residues. Germline CDR1 SNHLY, CDR2 FYNNEI. Trimming stripped 6 bases from V and 6 bases from J, with 10 bases between. The CDR3 region has the DNA TGTGCCAGCAGAGATGGATGGGATACGCAGTATTTT. It translates to CASRDGWDTQYF.

The chain couples TRBV7-9 to TRBJ2-7, with TRBD1 identical over 8 bases. Germline V CDR1 and CDR2: SEHNR, FQNEAQ (reference sequence). Unmatched junction bases numbered 4, after V lost 1 base and J lost 5 bases. This CDR3 spans 14 amino acids. This CDR3 reads CASSLGSGGHEQYF. In DNA, the CDR3 is TGTGCCAGCAGCTTAGGGTCAGGGGGCCACGAGCAGTACTTC.

The V gene is TRBV27, the J gene TRBJ1-6; no clear D gene. The germline gives CDR1 MNHEY, CDR2 SMNVEV (reference sequence). V gave up 3 bases and J gave up 0 bases, with 18 bases separating them. The CDR3 is made up of 19 amino acids. In DNA, the CDR3 is TGTGCCAGCAGTTTTAAGGCAGCCCGCCTGAGCTCCTATAATTCACCCCTCCACTTT. It yields the protein CASSFKAARLSSYNSPLHF.

The rearrangement links TRBV27 to TRBJ1-6; D remains unclear. V lost 2 bases to trimming and J lost 0 bases, with 8 bases between them. Germline CDR1 and CDR2: MNHEY and SMNVEV (reference sequence). This CDR3 region has 16 residues. The CDR3 is CASSLEGSSYNSPLHF. The CDR3 DNA is TGTGCCAGCAGTTTAGAGGGAAGCTCCTATAATTCACCCCTCCACTTT.

In this sample, this clonotype turned up a few times. This chain links TRBV20-1 with TRBJ1-5; D gene uncertain. V lost 2 bases, J lost 0 bases, and 8 bases lay in between. This CDR3 is built from 14 residues. Germline V gives CDR1 DFQATT, CDR2 SNEGSKA (reference sequence). The CDR3 nucleotides read TGCAGTGCTAGAAACGTAGATAGCAATCAGCCCCAGCATTTT. The encoded protein is CSARNVDSNQPQHF.

This clonotype has just a few counts. The chain uses TRBV20-1 and TRBJ2-3; no firm D call. The CDR3 spans 15 residues. The germline V and J ends were trimmed by 6 bases and 0 bases, with 16 bases remaining between them. The germline V gene encodes CDR1 DFQATT and CDR2 SNEGSKA (reference sequence). In DNA, the CDR3 is TGCAGTGCGGAACTATTCATCAGAAGCACAGATACGCAGTATTTT. Protein sequence: CSAELFIRSTDTQYF.

This clonotype was recorded once. The gene calls are TRBV2 and TRBJ2-7; 11 bases map to TRBD1. This CDR3 has 14 amino acids. The germline V gene has CDR1 SNHLY and CDR2 FYNNEI. V dropped 4 bases and J dropped 4; count of bases not matched to a gene: 3. CDR3 in amino acids: CASSGTGGIYEQYF. The CDR3 region has the DNA TGTGCCAGCAGTGGGACAGGGGGCATTTACGAGCAGTACTTC.

The rearrangement uses TRBV15 and TRBJ1-2; 8 positions agree with TRBD1. Germline loops: CDR1 LNHNV, CDR2 YYDKDF (reference sequence). With 9 bases clipped from V and 6 bases from J, the junction kept 6 bases outside the gene matches. The CDR3 sequence is 12 residues long. CDR3 coding DNA: TGTGCCACGCGGACAGGGAATGATGGCTACACCTTC. As protein: CATRTGNDGYTF.

The rearrangement joins TRBV7-9 to TRBJ2-3; D gene uncertain. Trimming stripped 3 bases from V and 5 bases from J, with 12 bases between. Germline lookup yields CDR1 SEHNR and CDR2 FQNEAQ (reference sequence). The CDR3 spans 14 residues. CDR3 in DNA: TGTGCCAGCAGCTTCCCCCCCTCGAGAGATACGCAGTATTTT. Amino acid sequence: CASSFPPSRDTQYF.

V gene TRBV6-1 combines with J gene TRBJ1-2; possible D gene TRBD1, 5 bases. The CDR3 is made up of 12 amino acids. Germline CDR1 and CDR2: MNHNS and SASEGT. V was clipped by 5 bases and J by 5 bases, with 9 bases between them. Written as DNA, the CDR3 is TGTGCCAGCAGTATCTGGACATATGGCTACACCTTC. As protein: CASSIWTYGYTF.

This clonotype was picked up a small number of times. The chain is built from TRBV20-1 and TRBJ1-6; the D gene is possibly TRBD1 (6 bases). This CDR3 contains 15 residues. Trimming left V 2 bases short and J 2 bases short, with 10 bases between. Looked up from germline, CDR1 is DFQATT and CDR2 is SNEGSKA (reference sequence). The CDR3 reads CSARSGGPYNSPLHF. The CDR3 bases are TGCAGTGCTAGATCCGGGGGCCCCTATAATTCACCCCTCCACTTT.